This TCR beta chain is drawn from a study of T cells expressing NK-cell markers. Study information: Eight donors were sequenced, of whom seven were HCMV-seropositive, while the remaining one was HCMV-seronegative.

For TCR beta, cDNA was produced by 5'RACE template switching with UMIs. TCRdb derives one entry per CDR3 protein from the 5' RACE reads, leaving out DNA. Here the sample table reports some 280,000 distinct CDR3 sequences. This CDR3 region has 15 residues. In germline, CDR1 is SQVTM, CDR2 ANQGSEA. Sequenced: blood T cells: a sorted CD56 or NKG2C T cell subset, CD4+ or CD8+ T cells, or bulk PBMC T cells (not recorded which). The V and J genes are TRBV29-1 and TRBJ2-1; lacking DNA, the TRBD2 call made by TCRdb goes unchecked. This receptor was taken from a man between 18 and 29 years old in good health. The CDR3 loop is CSVSGGGGSYNEQFF.